This TCR beta chain comes out of a study of T-cell reconstitution after alpha-beta-depleted transplantation in children. Unique molecular identifiers were incorporated into the prepared TCRbeta library. TCRdb processed the PCR reads anew with MiXCR; each CDR3 protein has one entry. Of approximately 490,000 distinct CDR3 sequences in the sample, roughly an eighth are singletons; the top ten hold over 5.5%. This CDR3 has 15 residues. Ten or more counts support this clonotype. Sequenced here: PBMCs from the stem cell graft donor, sampled from the stem cell graft. This receptor was identified in a human donor who donated a stem cell graft to a child with combined immunodeficiency. The rearrangement joins TRBV21-1 to TRBJ1-1; TRBD1 is the table's D call, not checked against the DNA. TRBV21-1 is an annotated pseudogene. The CDR3 DNA reads TGTGCCAGCAGCACCTTCGGGGGCAGGAGGACTGAAGCTTTCTTT. Its protein is CASSTFGGRRTEAFF.